Listed below are T cell receptor beta chains from one sample, sequenced in a study of T-cell memory formation after mild COVID-19. TCRdb reprocessed the 5' RACE reads with MiXCR, giving one entry per CDR3 protein. The sample includes 290,000 or so distinct CDR3 sequences, approximately 19% seen only once; the top ten take 20% to 25%. Material: PBMCs or a T cell subset sorted from them (not recorded which). These receptors were collected from a man between 18 and 35 years old who had mild COVID-19 (a few samples of this study predate the infection). Cell type and time point are not known. The CDR3 runs from the conserved cysteine through the conserved F or W. D genes are given only for firm matches. Only some rows state a clone size, as once, few, many or a class for expanded clones.

d_gene,v_gene,j_gene,abundance,CDR3aa,CDR3nt
NA,TRBV6-2/TRBV6-3,TRBJ2-3,NA,CASSYSRSVKTDTQYF,TGTGCCAGCAGTTACTCAAGGTCGGTGAAGACAGATACGCAGTATTTT
NA,TRBV4-3,TRBJ1-2,NA,CASSQDPGTYGYTF,TGCGCCAGCAGCCAAGATCCGGGGACCTATGGCTACACCTTC
NA,TRBV15,TRBJ2-6,once,CATSRVWGSGANVLTF,TGTGCCACCAGCAGAGTTTGGGGGTCTGGGGCCAACGTCCTGACTTTC
NA,TRBV27,TRBJ1-5,NA,CASSPVGTAGGNQPQHF,TGTGCCAGCAGTCCGGTAGGGACCGCCGGGGGCAATCAGCCCCAGCATTTT
NA,TRBV7-2,TRBJ1-1,NA,CASVNNVEAFF,TGTGCCAGCGTAAATAACGTTGAAGCTTTCTTT
NA,TRBV7-2,TRBJ2-2,few,CASSLAQSGTGELFF,TGTGCCAGCAGCTTAGCGCAATCTGGGACCGGGGAGCTGTTTTTT
TRBD1,TRBV20-1,TRBJ2-1,many,CSARDRDRAYNEQFF,TGCAGTGCTAGAGACCGGGACAGGGCCTACAATGAGCAGTTCTTC
TRBD1,TRBV6-5,TRBJ2-5,NA,CASKTGSETQYF,TGTGCCAGTAAGACAGGGTCGGAGACCCAGTACTTC
NA,TRBV7-2,TRBJ2-1,few,CASSLVWQLYNEQFF,TGTGCCAGCAGCTTAGTCTGGCAGCTATACAATGAGCAGTTCTTC
NA,TRBV9,TRBJ1-2,NA,CASSVDGEPDYGYTF,TGTGCCAGCAGCGTAGACGGGGAACCAGACTATGGCTACACCTTC
NA,TRBV5-1,TRBJ1-1,NA,CASSLSGTGRAEAFF,TGCGCCAGCAGCTTGAGTGGCACAGGGAGAGCTGAAGCTTTCTTT
NA,TRBV2,TRBJ1-1,NA,CARAQGYTEAFF,TGTGCCAGAGCCCAGGGTTACACTGAAGCTTTCTTT
NA,TRBV4-3,TRBJ2-4,few,CASSSGELQYF,TGCGCCAGCAGCTCAGGGGAACTTCAGTACTTC
TRBD2,TRBV12-3/TRBV12-4,TRBJ2-5,many,CASSSGGRETQYF,TGTGCCAGCAGTTCGGGGGGAAGAGAGACCCAGTACTTC
NA,TRBV19,TRBJ2-7,few,CASSTLVGGGNYEQYF,TGTGCCAGTAGCACTCTGGTGGGGGGCGGAAACTACGAGCAGTACTTC
NA,TRBV29-1,TRBJ2-7,few,CSVEEQGTYEQYF,TGCAGCGTTGAAGAGCAGGGTACCTACGAGCAGTACTTC
NA,TRBV7-2,TRBJ1-5,NA,CASSVLGQPQHF,TGTGCCAGCAGCGTCCTGGGGCAGCCCCAGCATTTT
NA,TRBV20-1,TRBJ2-3,few,CSAASGARVDTQYF,TGCAGTGCCGCGTCGGGGGCGAGAGTAGATACGCAGTATTTT
NA,TRBV12-3/TRBV12-4,TRBJ2-1,few,CASSLALGRSSYNEQFF,TGTGCCAGCAGTTTAGCCTTGGGCCGAAGCTCCTACAATGAGCAGTTCTTC
TRBD2,TRBV27,TRBJ2-1,few,CAGSPGLGGNEQFF,TGTGCCGGCTCCCCGGGACTAGGGGGCAATGAGCAGTTCTTC
TRBD2,TRBV7-2,TRBJ2-5,many,CASSAPGSGGVGTQYF,TGTGCCAGCAGCGCCCCGGGTAGCGGGGGGGTCGGGACCCAGTACTTC
TRBD1,TRBV20-1,TRBJ2-3,NA,CSATGQGEDTQYF,TGCAGTGCTACGGGACAGGGAGAAGATACGCAGTATTTT